The 2 T cell receptor beta chains below were found in one sample sequenced in a study of blood T cell repertoires in COVID-19. The table came from immunoSEQ multiplex PCR; TCRdb's copy has only in-frame clones and leaves some out. This table holds 150,000 or so clones, about 91% found once. Material for sequencing was peripheral blood. These receptors were taken from a woman in her fifties or sixties with acute or convalescent COVID-19.

This clone was recorded once. The V and J genes are TRBV28 and TRBJ1-6, with TRBD1 matching 7 bases. The germline gives CDR1 MDHEN, CDR2 SYDVKM. The CDR3 totals 15 residues. V lost 3 bases, J lost 5 bases, and 4 bases stayed unmatched. The CDR3 region has the DNA TGTGCCAGCAGTTTCGAGGGGGCCAATAATTCACCCCTCCACTTT. Its translation: CASSFEGANNSPLHF.

The table lists this clone with a count of one. The chain recombines TRBV24-1 with TRBJ2-1, with 12 nucleotides matching TRBD2. V lost 10 bases, J lost 4 bases, and 4 bases stayed unmatched. The V gene's germline CDR1 is KGHDR and CDR2 SFDVKD. CDR3 length: 14 residues. The DNA for the CDR3 is TGTGCCACTTCCGGGACTAGCGGGTACAATGAGCAGTTCTTC. It codes for CATSGTSGYNEQFF.